This is a list of T cell receptor beta chains from one sample in a study of blood T cell repertoires in COVID-19. The data were produced by immunoSEQ multiplex PCR, yet TCRdb's version contains in-frame clones alone and is incomplete. In the table there are about 270,000 clones, around 86% of which are singletons. Sample: peripheral blood. Source of these receptors: a man aged 40-50 years with active or convalescent COVID-19. The CDR3 runs from the conserved cysteine through the conserved F or W. D genes are given only for firm matches. Some rows mark clone size as missing; the rest say once, few, many or name a class of expanded clone.

-	few	TRBV5-6	TRBJ1-2	TGTGCCAGCAGCCCATTCACAGATTATTTACTCTATGGCTACACCTTC	CASSPFTDYLLYGYTF
TRBD1	-	TRBV3-1/TRBV3-2	TRBJ1-4	TGTGCCAGCAGCCCCCGGGACAGGGAGGAAAAACTGTTTTTT	CASSPRDREEKLFF
TRBD2	-	TRBV3-1/TRBV3-2	TRBJ2-1	TGTGCCAGCAGCCAACGGACTAGCGGGGGGATTAGCTCCTACAATGAGCAGTTCTTC	CASSQRTSGGISSYNEQFF
-	-	TRBV19	TRBJ1-2	TGTGCCACCTCATGGGTGCCAGGCGGGGCTAACTATGGCTACACCTTC	CATSWVPGGANYGYTF
-	-	TRBV10-3	TRBJ2-3	TGTGCCATCAGTACCTCTGATGGGCGGGGCACTACAGATACGCAGTATTTT	CAISTSDGRGTTDTQYF
-	-	TRBV7-9	TRBJ2-7	TGTGCCAGCAGCCCCTATCGGGGAGCCTACGAGCAGTACTTC	CASSPYRGAYEQYF
TRBD1	-	TRBV30	TRBJ1-2	TGTGCCTGGAGTGAAGGACAGGGGCCTAACTATGGCTACACCTTC	CAWSEGQGPNYGYTF
TRBD1	-	TRBV11-3	TRBJ1-2	TGTGCCAGCAGCCCGACAGGGCCAGACCCTAACTATGGCTACACCTTC	CASSPTGPDPNYGYTF
-	-	TRBV21-1	TRBJ2-1	TGTGCCAGCAGAGTCGTACAACTAGCGGGACGAAACAGCTCCTACAATGAGCAGTTCTTC	CASRVVQLAGRNSSYNEQFF
TRBD2	-	TRBV15	TRBJ2-3	TGTGCCACCAGCAGAGTTCGGGGGGGCACAGATACGCAGTATTTT	CATSRVRGGTDTQYF
TRBD1	-	TRBV19	TRBJ1-2	TGTGCCAGTAGTATAGACCCCCGACAGGCCAGGGGGGTGTATGGCTACACCTTC	CASSIDPRQARGVYGYTF
TRBD1	-	TRBV27	TRBJ1-5	TGTGCCAGCAGACCCGGGACAGGCAATCAGCCCCAGCATTTT	CASRPGTGNQPQHF
TRBD1	few	TRBV9	TRBJ1-1	TGTGCCAGCAGCGTAGCCCCCGGACAGGACACTGAAGCTTTCTTT	CASSVAPGQDTEAFF
-	-	TRBV9	TRBJ2-3	TGTGCCAGCAGCGTAACAGGAACTAGCACAGATACGCAGTATTTT	CASSVTGTSTDTQYF
TRBD1	-	TRBV7-3	TRBJ2-3	TGTGCCAGCAGCTCCAAACAGGGGGCTTATACGCAGTATTTT	CASSSKQGAYTQYF
-	-	TRBV5-6	TRBJ2-1	TGTGCCAGCAGCATGGGGGTTCGGGACAATGAGCAGTTCTTC	CASSMGVRDNEQFF
-	-	TRBV4-2	TRBJ2-3	TGTGCCAGCAGCCAAGGGCAGCGGGCTGACACAGATACGCAGTATTTT	CASSQGQRADTDTQYF
TRBD1	-	TRBV13	TRBJ1-6	TGTGCCAGCAGCTTAGGCCTCGGACAGGATAATTCACCCCTCCACTTT	CASSLGLGQDNSPLHF
TRBD1	-	TRBV9	TRBJ2-3	TGTGCCAGCAGCGTAGAGGGCGGGACAGGGGGCACAGATACGCAGTATTTT	CASSVEGGTGGTDTQYF
-	-	TRBV19	TRBJ2-3	TGTGCCAGTACCTTCCTGGGGGGTGATACGCAGTATTTT	CASTFLGGDTQYF
TRBD1	-	TRBV9	TRBJ1-6	TGTGCCAGCAGCACAGGACAGGGAGGGTATAATTCACCCCTCCACTTT	CASSTGQGGYNSPLHF
-	once	TRBV19	TRBJ1-2	TGTGCCAGTAGTATAGATCGAGGTAACTATGGCTACACCTTC	CASSIDRGNYGYTF
-	-	TRBV27	TRBJ2-7	TGTGCCAGCAGTTTAGGCGCGGGATCGAACTACGAGCAGTACTTC	CASSLGAGSNYEQYF
-	-	TRBV11-2	TRBJ2-7	TGTGCCAGCAGCTTACCGGGGTACGAGCAGTACTTC	CASSLPGYEQYF
TRBD1	-	TRBV19	TRBJ1-4	TGTGCCAGTAGTCCCCGGGACAGGAATGAAAAACTGTTTTTT	CASSPRDRNEKLFF
TRBD1	-	TRBV29-1	TRBJ2-5	TGCAGCGTTGCGTGGGACAGGGGACGGATGGGGGAGACCCAGTACTTC	CSVAWDRGRMGETQYF
-	few	TRBV27	TRBJ1-1	TGTGCCAGCAGTTTTCACAGGGCGGGCACTGAAGCTTTCTTT	CASSFHRAGTEAFF
-	-	TRBV18	TRBJ1-2	TGTGCCAGCTCCTATATGGAGGCGAGCTATGGCTACACCTTC	CASSYMEASYGYTF
-	-	TRBV2	TRBJ1-5	TGTGCCAGCAGTGTGGACACCAACCCCAATCAGCCCCAGCATTTT	CASSVDTNPNQPQHF
-	-	TRBV19	TRBJ2-1	TGTGCCAGTAGTTTCCGGGACTCACCCGGGGATGAGCAGTTCTTC	CASSFRDSPGDEQFF
-	-	TRBV4-1	TRBJ2-7	TGCGCCAGCAGCCATGTATCCTACGAGCAGTACTTC	CASSHVSYEQYF
TRBD1	-	TRBV27	TRBJ1-1	TGTGCCAGCAGTCAAGCACAGGGGGGTGAAGCTTTCTTT	CASSQAQGGEAFF
TRBD2	-	TRBV30	TRBJ2-5	TGTGCCTGGGAACGGACTAGCCCAAGCGGAGAGACCCAGTACTTC	CAWERTSPSGETQYF
-	-	TRBV7-9	TRBJ1-5	TGTGCCAGCAGTGGGACATCCCGGGGCAATCAGCCCCAGCATTTT	CASSGTSRGNQPQHF
TRBD1	-	TRBV28	TRBJ1-1	TGTGCCAGCAGTCCCCCACAGGGGGCAGGAAACACTGAAGCTTTCTTT	CASSPPQGAGNTEAFF
-	-	TRBV3-1/TRBV3-2	TRBJ1-6	TGTGCCAGCAGCCAAGATATTTGGGGTAGCGCCTATAATTCACCCCTCCACTTT	CASSQDIWGSAYNSPLHF
TRBD2	once	TRBV5-1	TRBJ2-7	TGCGCCAGCAGCCAGGAGTGGAGCGGGGGGGGGCCCTACGAGCAGTACTTC	CASSQEWSGGGPYEQYF
-	-	TRBV2	TRBJ2-1	TGTGTCAGGGCCGGACAGTACAATGAGCAGTTCTTC	CVRAGQYNEQFF
-	-	TRBV12-5	TRBJ2-6	TGTGCTAGTGGTTTGGTACGCCAACGGGTCTCTGGGGCCAACGTCCTGACTTTC	CASGLVRQRVSGANVLTF
-	-	TRBV5-1	TRBJ2-7	TGCGCCAGCAGCTTGGGTCGGGAGCAGTACTTC	CASSLGREQYF
-	few	TRBV2	TRBJ2-1	TGTGCCAGCAGTGAAAGGAGTCAGAACGCAGATAGATTCTTC	CASSERSQNADRFF